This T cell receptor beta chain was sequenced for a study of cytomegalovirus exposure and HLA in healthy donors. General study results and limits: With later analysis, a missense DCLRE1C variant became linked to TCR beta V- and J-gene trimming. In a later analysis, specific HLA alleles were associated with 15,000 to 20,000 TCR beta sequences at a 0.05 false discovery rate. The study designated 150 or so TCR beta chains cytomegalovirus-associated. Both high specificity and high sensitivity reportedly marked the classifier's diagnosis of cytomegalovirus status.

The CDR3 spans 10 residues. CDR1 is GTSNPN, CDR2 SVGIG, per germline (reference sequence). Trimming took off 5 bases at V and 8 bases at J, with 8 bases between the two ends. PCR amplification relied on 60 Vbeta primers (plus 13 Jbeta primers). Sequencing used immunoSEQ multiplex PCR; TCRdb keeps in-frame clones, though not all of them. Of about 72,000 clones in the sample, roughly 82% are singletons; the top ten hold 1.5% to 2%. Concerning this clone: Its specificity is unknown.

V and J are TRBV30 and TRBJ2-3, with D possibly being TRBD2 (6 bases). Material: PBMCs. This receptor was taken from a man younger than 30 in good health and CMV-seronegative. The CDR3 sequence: CAWGGTTQYF. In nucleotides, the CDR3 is TGTGCCTGGGGGGGGACTACGCAGTATTTT.